This entry concerns a single T cell receptor (beta chain). These data originate in a study of blood T cell repertoires in COVID-19. Turning to the study itself: The study drew acute and convalescent COVID-19 samples from the United States, Italy and Spain.

Clones were sequenced by immunoSEQ multiplex PCR, and TCRdb holds only the in-frame ones, with some missing. Among about 320,000 clones listed, around 90% were seen once. CDR3 size: 13 residues. V was pared by 6 bases and J by 7 bases, with 13 bases between. The chain recombines TRBV12-3 or TRBV12-4 with TRBJ1-5; tentatively, D is TRBD1 (6 bases). The sample taken for sequencing was peripheral blood. This clonotype was obtained from a man younger than 35 who had recovered from COVID-19. In nucleotides, the CDR3 is TGTGCCAGCAGGGAAACAGGGACACAGCCCCAGCATTTT. This sequence encodes CASRETGTQPQHF.